The present entry profiles one T cell receptor beta chain with its context. What it recognizes is unknown. This record comes from a study of Graves' ophthalmopathy and Graves' hyperthyroidism. Study-wide background: Where ophthalmopathy was absent within 18 months of follow-up, hyperthyroidism was stable.

General study results and limits: Blood also contained most of the expanded thyroid clonotypes above 0.001 frequency. Distinction of ophthalmopathy from stable hyperthyroidism by a 13-signature model reached 85% to 90% sensitivity and 70% to 83% specificity.

Investigators amplified TCR beta CDR3 regions from RNA transcripts. Second-round multiplex PCR came after first-round RT-PCR with HTBI primers. TCRdb ran MiXCR on the multiplex PCR reads and lists one entry per CDR3 protein. The top ten hold roughly 10% of the sample, which has over a million distinct CDR3 sequences, about two fifths seen once. The clonotype originates from an adult man with Graves' hyperthyroidism. The specimen was peripheral blood or thyroid tissue (not recorded which).

The CDR3 sequence is CASSLTDRGGEQYF. The CDR3 coding sequence is TGTGCCAGCAGCTTAACGGACAGGGGTGGCGAGCAGTACTTC. The chain combines TRBV7-3 with TRBJ2-7, with 9 bases identical to TRBD1. Germline assignment: CDR1 SGHTA and CDR2 FQGTGA. The CDR3 extends over 14 amino acids. With V trimmed by 0 bases and J by 6 bases, 3 bases remained unmatched.